The 4 T cell receptor beta chains below were found in one sample sequenced in a study of blood T cell repertoires in COVID-19. Sequencing used immunoSEQ multiplex PCR; TCRdb keeps in-frame clones, though not all of them. The data show under 150,000 clones, less than 90% seen once. The source material was PBMCs or T cells enriched from blood (not recorded which). These receptors all stem from a woman aged 45-65 years who had recovered from COVID-19.

The rearrangement links TRBV15 to TRBJ2-1; D uncertain. Trimming shortened V by 2 bases and J by 5 bases, and 10 bases separated the two germline ends. This CDR3 region has 14 residues. The V gene's germline CDR1 is LNHNV and CDR2 YYDKDF (reference sequence). The CDR3 is CATSRYGEDNEQFF. DNA of the CDR3: TGTGCCACCAGCAGATACGGAGAGGACAATGAGCAGTTCTTC. Complete variable domain (other parts from reference TRBV15 and TRBJ2-1): DAMVIQNPRYQVTQFGKPVTLSCSQTLNHNVMYWYQQKSSQAPKLLFHYYDKDFNNEADTPDNFQSRRPNTSFCFLDIRSPGLGDTAMYLCATSRYGEDNEQFFGPGTRLTVL.

This chain connects TRBV9 to TRBJ1-1; D is ambiguous. The CDR3 length is 14 residues. With 0 bases removed from V and 5 bases from J, the gap between germline ends came to 11 bases. Germline V gene sequence: CDR1 SGDLS, CDR2 YYNGEE. The CDR3 here is CASSVAEGWTEAFF. In nucleotides, the CDR3 is TGTGCCAGCAGCGTAGCGGAGGGATGGACTGAAGCTTTCTTT. Together with reference TRBV9 and TRBJ1-1, the CDR3 gives the full variable domain: DSGVTQTPKHLITATGQRVTLRCSPRSGDLSVYWYQQSLDQGLQFLIQYYNGEERAKGNILERFSAQQFPDLHSELNLSSLELGDSALYFCASSVAEGWTEAFFGQGTRLTVV.

The rearrangement joins TRBV9 to TRBJ1-2; D remains ambiguous. V was clipped by 4 bases and J by 0 bases, with 13 bases between them. From germline, CDR1 is SGDLS and CDR2 YYNGEE. There are 15 residues in the CDR3. The CDR3 protein is CASSSRTGPNYGYTF. The CDR3 coding sequence is TGTGCCAGCAGCTCGCGGACTGGGCCTAACTATGGCTACACCTTC.

The CDR3 loop is CASSTVTGVNSPLHF. The CDR3 DNA is TGTGCCAGCAGCACGGTAACAGGGGTCAATTCACCCCTCCACTTT. The J gene is TRBJ1-6, the V gene TRBV5-6; 7 bases line up with TRBD1. CDR3 length: 15 residues. The V gene's germline CDR1 is SGHDT and CDR2 YYEEEE. Unmatched junction bases numbered 8, after V lost 4 bases and J lost 7 bases. The entire variable domain, with the rest obtained from reference TRBV5-6 and TRBJ1-6, is as follows: DAGVTQSPTHLIKTRGQQVTLRCSPKSGHDTVSWYQQALGQGPQFIFQYYEEEERQRGNFPDRFSGHQFPNYSSELNVNALLLGDSALYLCASSTVTGVNSPLHFGNGTRLTVT.